Presented here are 16 T cell receptor beta chains from one specimen sequenced in a study of CD8+ T cells in alopecia areata. It was cDNA, reverse transcribed from extracted RNA, that served as the sequencing template. Assay: immunoSEQ multiplex PCR; the TCRdb copy retains only in-frame clones and omits some. This table holds a few hundred thousand clones, approximately 45% found once. The sample's treatment: oral pan-JAK inhibitor, 5-10 mg twice daily. The sequencing used CD4+ T cells sorted from blood, collected at roughly week 38, from a patient treated with tofacitinib. These receptors came from a human donor with alopecia areata.

To note about this clone: Other DNA variants within this sample encode the same CDR3. The chain carries TRBV7-9 and TRBJ2-1, with 13 bases identical to TRBD2. CDR1 and CDR2 (germline): SEHNR, FQNEAQ (reference sequence). Germline trimming cut 3 bases from V and 7 bases from J; bases unmatched to any gene: 3. The CDR3 spans 15 residues. CDR3 protein: CASSFGTSGINEQFF. The DNA of the CDR3 is TGTGCCAGCAGCTTTGGGACTAGCGGGATTAATGAGCAGTTCTTC. Complete variable domain (other parts from reference TRBV7-9 and TRBJ2-1): DTGVSQNPRHKITKRGQNVTFRCDPISEHNRLYWYRQTLGQGPEFLTYFQNEAQLEKSRLLSDRFSAERPKGSFSTLEIQRTEQGDSAMYLCASSFGTSGINEQFFGPGTRLTVL.

The chain links TRBV27 to TRBJ2-5, with 7 bases fitting TRBD2. The CDR3 is made up of 13 amino acids. J was trimmed by 5 bases and V by 6 bases; bases with no gene match: 6. Germline lookup yields CDR1 MNHEY and CDR2 SMNVEV (reference sequence). CDR3 sequence (DNA): TGTGCCAGCAGGACTAGCTGGAGGGAGACCCAGTACTTC. Protein product: CASRTSWRETQYF.

The chain carries TRBV29-1 and TRBJ2-7; the D gene is possibly TRBD2 (5 bases). The CDR3 totals 14 residues. Germline values: CDR1 SQVTM, CDR2 ANQGSEA. V shed 5 bases and J shed 0 bases, with 14 bases lying between them. For the CDR3, the DNA is TGCAGCGTTATTAGTACGGGATCCTCCTACGAGCAGTACTTC. Its translation is CSVISTGSSYEQYF.

The V and J genes are TRBV6-5 and TRBJ1-2, with a possible D match to TRBD1 (5 bases). Trimming took off 2 bases at V and 8 bases at J, with 15 bases between the two ends. Germline V gene lookup returns CDR1 MNHEY and CDR2 SVGAGI. This CDR3 comprises 14 residues. This CDR3 reads CASSYPGGVRGYTF. In DNA form, the CDR3 reads TGTGCCAGCAGTTACCCGGGAGGGGTAAGGGGCTACACCTTC.

This clone was recorded many times. In the same sample, other DNA sequences code for this CDR3. The CDR3 DNA sequence: TGTGCCAGCAGCTCCCAGGGAGGCAATCAGCCCCAGCATTTT. It specifies CASSSQGGNQPQHF. The rearrangement joins TRBV7-2 to TRBJ1-5; D is perhaps TRBD1 (5 bases). CDR3 length: 14 amino acids. V lost 4 bases to trimming and J lost 2 bases, with 9 bases between them. Per germline, CDR1 SGHTA and CDR2 FQGNSA.

This clone was detected only a few times. The chain joins TRBV7-9 to TRBJ1-1; D unresolved. Germline values: CDR1 SEHNR, CDR2 FQNEAQ (reference sequence). V was clipped by 5 bases and J by 1 base, with 11 bases between them. The CDR3 sequence is 14 residues long. In DNA form, the CDR3 reads TGTGCCAGCAGCGACTCCCGGGGGAACACTGAAGCTTTCTTT. Encoded protein: CASSDSRGNTEAFF.

The V call is TRBV6-5, the J call TRBJ2-7, with D possibly TRBD2 on 5 matching bases. The length of the CDR3 is 14 residues. Looked up from germline, CDR1 is MNHEY and CDR2 is SVGAGI. Trimming removed 6 bases at V and 2 bases at J, with 14 bases between. CDR3 in amino acids: CASRIKAEAYEQYF. CDR3 nucleotide sequence: TGTGCCAGCAGAATCAAAGCGGAGGCCTACGAGCAGTACTTC.

This chain joins TRBV6-5 and TRBJ2-7; 7 bases map to TRBD1. V trimming: 4 bases; J trimming: 4 bases; junction bases outside the gene matches: 13. CDR3 length: 16 residues. CDR1 is MNHEY and CDR2 is SVGAGI in the germline V gene. CDR3 amino acids: CASSSPSRDSPYEQYF. The CDR3 DNA reads TGTGCCAGCAGTTCCCCGTCCCGGGACAGCCCTTACGAGCAGTACTTC.

The sample holds a few counts of this clone. The chain is built from TRBV7-9 and TRBJ1-1; D possibly corresponds to TRBD1 (5 bases). This CDR3 comprises 16 residues. Trimming pared 5 bases from V and 3 bases from J, leaving 19 bases between. CDR1 and CDR2 (germline): SEHNR, FQNEAQ (reference sequence). The CDR3, as DNA: TGTGCCAGCAGCCTAGGGACTCCGGCGGTGGACACTGAAGCTTTCTTT. Protein: CASSLGTPAVDTEAFF.

This chain connects TRBV20-1 to TRBJ1-2, with D possibly TRBD1 on 6 matching bases. The CDR3 spans 10 residues. In germline, CDR1 is DFQATT, CDR2 SNEGSKA (reference sequence). V shed 5 bases and J shed 7 bases, with 8 bases lying between them. The CDR3 DNA reads as TGCAGTGCTCTAGGGGGTGGCTACACCTTC. Translated: CSALGGGYTF.

This clone has more than one count but fewer than ten. The chain has TRBV5-1 and TRBJ2-5; 9 nucleotides line up with TRBD1. Germline values: CDR1 SGHRS, CDR2 YFSETQ. This CDR3 is 16 amino acids long. The J segment lost 4 bases and the V segment lost 3 bases, leaving 10 bases of the junction unmatched. The CDR3 spells CASSSDRGGLRETQYF. In DNA form, the CDR3 reads TGCGCCAGCAGCTCGGACAGGGGAGGACTCAGAGAGACCCAGTACTTC. Full variable domain (rest looked up from reference TRBV5-1 and TRBJ2-5): KAGVTQTPRYLIKTRGQQVTLSCSPISGHRSVSWYQQTPGQGLQFLFEYFSETQRNKGNFPGRFSGRQFSNSRSEMNVSTLELGDSALYLCASSSDRGGLRETQYFGPGTRLLVL.

The table lists this clone with a few counts. This CDR3 fails to terminate in the conserved phenylalanine or tryptophan, so it likely reflects a read error. It is unclear where the CDR3 begins or ends on the DNA, so no DNA is shown, and the CDR3 is as TCRdb lists it. The chain has TRBV19 and TRBJ1-2; TRBD1 was called by the table and not checked on the DNA. Counting both end residues, the CDR3 totals 8 amino acids. Germline V gene sequence: CDR1 LNHDA, CDR2 SQIVND (reference sequence). The CDR3 here is CAKETGPL.

This clone was picked up many times. The gene calls are TRBV28 and TRBJ1-4; D not certain. The germline CDR1 and CDR2 sequences are MDHEN and SYDVKM. There are 15 residues in the CDR3. Trimming removed 5 bases from V and 2 bases from J, with 12 bases in between. This CDR3 is CASSPGDWTNEKLFF. CDR3 nucleotides: TGTGCCAGCAGTCCCGGGGATTGGACTAATGAAAAACTGTTTTTT.

This rearrangement joins TRBV5-6 to TRBJ1-5; 9 bases agree with TRBD1. With V trimmed by 3 bases and J by 6 bases, 13 bases remained unmatched. Germline V lookup: CDR1 SGHDT, CDR2 YYEEEE. The CDR3 length is 17 residues. CDR3 DNA sequence: TGTGCCAGCAGCTCGTCCCGGGACAGGGTCTCCGGTCAGCCCCAGCATTTT. This gives the protein CASSSSRDRVSGQPQHF.

This clone was seen only a few times. The chain combines TRBV29-1 with TRBJ2-7; tentatively, D is TRBD2 (6 bases). The ends were cut back, 4 bases at V and 3 bases at J, with 10 bases in the middle. The CDR3 covers 12 residues. Germline CDR1 reads SQVTM; CDR2 reads ANQGSEA. CDR3 DNA sequence: TGCAGCGTTGGGAGGGCCGACTACGAGCAGTACTTC. It yields the protein CSVGRADYEQYF.

This clone was found once. The CDR3 here is CSVEERGTGYEQYF. CDR3 nucleotide sequence: TGCAGCGTTGAAGAACGCGGGACAGGCTACGAGCAGTACTTC. The chain links TRBV29-1 to TRBJ2-7; 8 nucleotides agree with TRBD1. The junction had 4 bases not matched to a gene; V was cut back by 0 bases and J by 3 bases. In germline, CDR1 is SQVTM, CDR2 ANQGSEA. The CDR3 sequence is 14 residues long.